This TCR beta chain was obtained from a study of identical twins (dated by TCRdb to 2016 to 2018). Regarding the study in general: The study deep-sequenced TCR alpha and beta repertoires from monozygotic twins, unrelated adults of various ages and cord blood to test whether fetal clonotypes persist. To rule out contamination, replicate twin experiments were performed at different times with different library preparation protocols.

Every donor in the study was a healthy Caucasian. The twin cohort consisted of three pairs of female monozygotic twins, all aged about 18 to 29 years. Positive isolation kits from Invitrogen were used to isolate the CD4+ and CD8+ T cell populations. The full study reports these points: A weaker excess of twin sharing was found in beta out-of-frame sequences because the signal-to-noise ratio was lowered by fewer shared sequences. Compared with coincidental sharing between unrelated individuals, out-of-frame TCR alpha sequences shared between twins had an excess of sequences with low generation probability. In monozygotic twins, recombination models systematically underestimated out-of-frame TCR alpha sharing, but the models matched the sharing seen between unrelated individuals. Because the same donors could not be followed over many years, the conclusions depended on cross-sectional statistical analysis. Zero-insertion analyses could be partly confounded by invariant T cells such as MAIT and iNKT, though diverse VJ usage argued against such confounding for most clonotypes. Fewer insertions were carried by abundant cord blood beta clonotypes, a similar but weaker trend appeared in young adult naive repertoires, and no such trend appeared in memory repertoires.

About this clonotype: Which antigen it targets is not known. No much larger clonotype is one base removed from it; base qualities were not supplied.

From cysteine to phenylalanine, the CDR3 is 16 amino acids long. The read is trimmed to its CDR3 DNA, 48 bases read in frame from base 1. CDR1 and CDR2 are drawn from the germline V gene: SGHTA, FQGNSA. V and J are truncated by 1 base and 0 bases respectively, leaving an intervening sequence of 13 bases. Library preparation employed 5' RACE. TCRdb shows the sequencer as Illumina HiSeq 2000. A universal primer binding site was added through template switching, and the final cDNA carried a unique molecular identifier so that TCR cDNA molecules could be counted accurately. First-strand cDNA for TCR alpha and beta chains was synthesized from specific primers in the conserved constant-segment region. To control for contamination, each cDNA library was double barcoded with a SMART-Mk sample barcode plus Illumina barcodes. TruSeq adapter sequences along with Illumina sample barcodes were introduced in two successive PCR steps. TCR alpha and beta cDNA libraries were sequenced on the Illumina HiSeq platform with custom primers. For the original study's pipeline: MiGEC processed the raw reads to extract unique molecular identifiers, while MiXCR was used to determine the CDR3 positions. Recombination models were inferred per individual with the repgenHMM and IGoR tools using an EM algorithm. The tcR package in R was used for shared clonotype analysis, with sharing normalized by the product of cloneset sizes. To study raw recombination free of thymic and clonal selection effects, out-of-frame nonproductive sequences were analyzed. The public sequencing data were trimmed at Q25 with fastp and processed into clonotypes with MiXCR by TCRdb, which kept only in-frame beta chains. Entries are consolidated by CDR3 protein sequence, retaining the most common genes and DNA. The V and J calls were not made by the authors but by TCRdb's processing. The sample contains approximately 470,000 distinct CDR3 sequences, 11% to 15% of them found a single time. Roughly 0.5% of the sample lies in the top ten.

This same sample was also taken into another study, of yellow fever vaccine responses in identical twins. Looking at the second paper: The authors reported that the T cell response to vaccination in identical twins appeared partly convergent and partly personalized. The study precisely tracked vaccine-responding T cell clones in identical twins.

Sequencing was carried out using CD4+ T cells sorted from blood. The chain uses TRBV7-2 and TRBJ2-7; the D element might be TRBD1 or TRBD2, as each aligns at 7 bases. The TCR comes from a young woman in good health. The sequenced DNA: TGTGCCAGCAGCTTAGTGGGAGGGGGCCTCTCCTACGAGCAGTACTTC. Translated, this gives CASSLVGGGLSYEQYF.